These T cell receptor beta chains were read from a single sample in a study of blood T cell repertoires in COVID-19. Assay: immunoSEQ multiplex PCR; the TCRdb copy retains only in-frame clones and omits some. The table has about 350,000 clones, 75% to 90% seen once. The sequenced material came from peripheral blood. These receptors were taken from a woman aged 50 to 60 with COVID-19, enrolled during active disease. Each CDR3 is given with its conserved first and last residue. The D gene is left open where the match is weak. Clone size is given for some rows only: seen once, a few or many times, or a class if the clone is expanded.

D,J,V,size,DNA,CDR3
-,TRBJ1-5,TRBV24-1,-,TGTGCCACCAGTGATTCGGCCCGGGATGACAATCAGCCCCAGCATTTT,CATSDSARDDNQPQHF
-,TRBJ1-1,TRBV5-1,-,TGCGCCAGCAGCTTGTTATTCAGGGACACTGAAGCTTTCTTT,CASSLLFRDTEAFF
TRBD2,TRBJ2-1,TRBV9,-,TGTGCCAGCAGCCCCTTAGCGGGATCCGGCAATGAGCAGTTCTTC,CASSPLAGSGNEQFF
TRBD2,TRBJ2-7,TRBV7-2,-,TGTGCCAGCAGCTTAGAGTCCAGCGGGAGGGCCAGCTCCGAGCAGTACTTC,CASSLESSGRASSEQYF
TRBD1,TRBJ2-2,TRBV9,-,TGTGCCAGCAGCGCTGGGACAGGGGGCACCGGGGAGCTGTTTTTT,CASSAGTGGTGELFF
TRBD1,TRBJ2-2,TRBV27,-,TGTGCCAGCAGCGTTGGGACAGGGGGCAGGGAGCTGTTTTTT,CASSVGTGGRELFF
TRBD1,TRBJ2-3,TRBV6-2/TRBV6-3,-,TGTGCCAGCAGTTACTCGGGACAGGGGGCGAGCACAGATACGCAGTATTTT,CASSYSGQGASTDTQYF
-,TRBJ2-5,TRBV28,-,TGTGCCAGCAGTTTGGCAGGGTGGTACCAAGAGACCCAGTACTTC,CASSLAGWYQETQYF
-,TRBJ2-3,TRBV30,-,TGTGCCTGCCGTGTCGGAGTCGGAACAGATACGCAGTATTTT,CACRVGVGTDTQYF
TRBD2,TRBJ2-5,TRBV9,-,TGTGCCAGCAGCGTAGCCGGGACTAGCGGCGGGACCCAAGAGACCCAGTACTTC,CASSVAGTSGGTQETQYF
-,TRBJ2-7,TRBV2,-,TGTGCCAGCAGTGAAGGGGACATCCTAGCCTACGAGCAGTACTTC,CASSEGDILAYEQYF
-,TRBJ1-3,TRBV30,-,TGTGCCCGTGTGGGGCGGGGGCACTCTGGAAACACCATATATTTT,CARVGRGHSGNTIYF
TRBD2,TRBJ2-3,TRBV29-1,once,TGCAGCGTCCCACTAGCGGGAGGCCCAGATACGCAGTATTTT,CSVPLAGGPDTQYF
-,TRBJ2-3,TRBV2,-,TGTGCCAGCGTTAGGCGGAGCACAGATACGCAGTATTTT,CASVRRSTDTQYF
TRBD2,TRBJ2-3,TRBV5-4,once,TGTGCCAGCAGCTTGTACGGTAGCGGGAGGGATACGCAGTATTTT,CASSLYGSGRDTQYF
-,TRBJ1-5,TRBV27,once,TGTGCCAGCAGTTTCCAGGGTGGCAATCAGCCCCAGCATTTT,CASSFQGGNQPQHF
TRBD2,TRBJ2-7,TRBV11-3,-,TGTGCCAGCAGCTTAGATACGGGAGGGCCGATTCACGAGCAGTACTTC,CASSLDTGGPIHEQYF
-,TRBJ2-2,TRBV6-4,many,TGTGCCAGCAGTGACTCGACAGAAAACACCGGGGAGCTGTTTTTT,CASSDSTENTGELFF
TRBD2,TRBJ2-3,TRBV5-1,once,TGCGCCAGCAGCCCTGGGGCGGGAGGCACAGATACGCAGTATTTT,CASSPGAGGTDTQYF
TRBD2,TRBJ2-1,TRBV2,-,TGTGCCAGCATTGTAACTAGCGATTCCAATGAGCAGTTCTTC,CASIVTSDSNEQFF
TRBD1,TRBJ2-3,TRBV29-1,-,TGCACCACTGGTGGGGCAGGGGGTTTGACAGATACGCAGTATTTT,CTTGGAGGLTDTQYF
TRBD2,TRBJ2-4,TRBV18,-,TGTGCCAGCTCACCACCGAGCGGGAGACTTAAAAACATTCAGTACTTC,CASSPPSGRLKNIQYF
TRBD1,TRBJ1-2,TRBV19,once,TGTGCCAGTACCCCGGATGACAGGGTAGGTGACTACACCTTC,CASTPDDRVGDYTF
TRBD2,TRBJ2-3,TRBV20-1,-,TGCAGTGCTGGGGGGGGAGATACGCAGTATTTT,CSAGGGDTQYF
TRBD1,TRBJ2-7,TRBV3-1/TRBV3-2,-,TGTGCCAGCAGCCTTACCGGGACAGGGCCTAGTGAGCAGTACTTC,CASSLTGTGPSEQYF
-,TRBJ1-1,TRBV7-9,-,TGTGCCAGCAGCTTCGACCTCCCCCGAACAGGCGTTTTCTTT,CASSFDLPRTGVFF
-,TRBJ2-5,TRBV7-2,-,TGTGCCAGCAGCCGTTCGGCGGAACAACAAGAGACCCAGTACTTC,CASSRSAEQQETQYF
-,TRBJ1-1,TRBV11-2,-,TGTGCCAGCAGCTTAGTGTTAGGGGGCACTGAAGCTTTCTTT,CASSLVLGGTEAFF
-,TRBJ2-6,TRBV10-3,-,TGTGCCACCATCCAGGGGCTGTTGGGGGCCAACGTCCTGACTTTC,CATIQGLLGANVLTF
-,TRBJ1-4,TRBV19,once,TGTGCCAGTACCGTCCAGGGAGGTAATGAAAAACTGTTTTTT,CASTVQGGNEKLFF
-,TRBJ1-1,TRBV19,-,TGTGCCAGTAGTACCTACAGGAAGAACACTGAAGCTTTCTTT,CASSTYRKNTEAFF
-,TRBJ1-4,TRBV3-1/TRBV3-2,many,TGTGCCAGCAGCCGAGACTTTAATGAAAAACTGTTTTTT,CASSRDFNEKLFF
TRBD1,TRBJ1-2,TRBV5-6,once,TGTGCCAGCAGCTTGAACAGGGGGCGGGGTTGGTACACCTTC,CASSLNRGRGWYTF
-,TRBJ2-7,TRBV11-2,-,TGTGCCAGCAGAAGTCGTCTTAGCTCCTACGAGCAGTACTTC,CASRSRLSSYEQYF
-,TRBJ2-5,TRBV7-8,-,TGTGCCAGCAGCTTAGCAGGCAGGGACCAAGAGACCCAGTACTTC,CASSLAGRDQETQYF
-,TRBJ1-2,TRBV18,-,TGTGCCAGCTCACCTACAGGGTTGAGTGGCTACACCTTC,CASSPTGLSGYTF
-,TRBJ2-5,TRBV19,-,TGTGCCAGTAGTATAGATCCTTACAGCCAAGAGACCCAGTACTTC,CASSIDPYSQETQYF
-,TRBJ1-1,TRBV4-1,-,TGCGCCAGCAGCCAGATCCCCGGACAGATCCAAGCTTTCTTT,CASSQIPGQIQAFF
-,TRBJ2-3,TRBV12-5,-,TGTGCTAGTGGTTTGGCCGCGTCCCCGAGCACAGATACGCAGTATTTT,CASGLAASPSTDTQYF
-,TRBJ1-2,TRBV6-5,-,TGTGCCAGCATGTCACAGATCTATGGCTACACCTTC,CASMSQIYGYTF
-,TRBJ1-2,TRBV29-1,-,TGCAGCGTTGACGCTGGGGAGGGGGGTGGCTACACCTTC,CSVDAGEGGGYTF
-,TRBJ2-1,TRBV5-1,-,TGCGCCAGCAGCTTGGGGGCTGAGGGAGGGGGTTACAATGAGCAGTTCTTC,CASSLGAEGGGYNEQFF
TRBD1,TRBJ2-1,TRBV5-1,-,TGCGCCAGCTCTACAGGGGACCTTGAGCAGTTCTTC,CASSTGDLEQFF
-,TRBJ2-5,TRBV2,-,TGTGCCAGCAGTGAGTTCCCGACTCAAGGGACCCAGTACTTC,CASSEFPTQGTQYF
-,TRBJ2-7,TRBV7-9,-,TGTGCCAGCAGCCTGACCCCGGGACAAATCTCCTACGAGCAGTACTTC,CASSLTPGQISYEQYF
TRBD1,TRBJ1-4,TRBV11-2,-,TGTGCCAGCAGCTTGACAGGGGGTGATAATGAAAAACTGTTTTTT,CASSLTGGDNEKLFF
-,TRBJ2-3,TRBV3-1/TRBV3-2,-,TGTGCCAGCAACAAGCCGGGGGTAACAGATACGCAGTATTTT,CASNKPGVTDTQYF
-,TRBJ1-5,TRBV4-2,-,TGTGCCAGCAGCCAAGATTTGGTACAGATGAGTAGCAATCAGCCCCAGCATTTT,CASSQDLVQMSSNQPQHF
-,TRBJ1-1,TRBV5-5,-,TGTGCCAGCAGCTTGATTGCGGGTCTGAACACTGAAGCTTTCTTT,CASSLIAGLNTEAFF
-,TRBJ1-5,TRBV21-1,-,TGTGCCAGCAGCAAAGGGTTGGCGGGGCCCCAGCATTTT,CASSKGLAGPQHF
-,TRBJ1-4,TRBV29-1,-,TGCAGCGTTTTTCGTTGGAGACAGTTAAATGAAAAACTGTTTTTT,CSVFRWRQLNEKLFF
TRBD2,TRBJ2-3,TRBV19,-,TGTGCCGGTAGCGGGACTGGAGATACGCAGTATTTT,CAGSGTGDTQYF
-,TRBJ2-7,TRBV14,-,TGTGCCAGCAGCCAACCAGGCAGGGGGGTGAGCGAGCAGTACTTC,CASSQPGRGVSEQYF
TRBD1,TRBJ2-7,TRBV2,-,TGTGCCAGCAGGACCGGACAGGGGCGGGTATCCTACGAGCAGTACTTC,CASRTGQGRVSYEQYF
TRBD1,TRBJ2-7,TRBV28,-,TGTGCCAGCAGTCTGGGACAGCCCGAGCAGTACTTC,CASSLGQPEQYF